Below are 30 T cell receptor beta chains sequenced from a single sample in a study of T cells after somatic rescue of genetic block (dated by TCRdb to 2018 to 2020). Libraries were made using the immunoSEQ multiplex PCR assay. TCRdb mirrors the immuneACCESS table, restricted to in-frame sequences. Some clones are absent from its copies; in checked studies, under half trace to an unresolved V gene, and the reason for the others is unknown. The sample table contains roughly 65,000 clones; only one count was recorded for around 90% of them. 2.9% of the sample goes to the ten largest clones. What was sequenced was peripheral blood mononuclear cells (PBMCs). Receptors originate from a man aged 40-49 years.

The CDR3 protein is CASQGFLNSGNQPQHF. The DNA of the CDR3 is TGTGCCAGTCAGGGTTTCCTTAACAGTGGCAATCAGCCCCAGCATTTT. The V and J genes are TRBV28 and TRBJ1-5; TRBD1 is a possible D gene (5 bases). V was clipped by 9 bases and J by 2 bases, with 20 bases between them. This CDR3 has 16 amino acids. Looked up from germline, CDR1 is MDHEN and CDR2 is SYDVKM.

The rearrangement joins TRBV7-9 to TRBJ1-2; tentative D call: TRBD1 (6 bases). Germline values: CDR1 SEHNR, CDR2 FQNEAQ (reference sequence). This CDR3 contains 16 residues. V was trimmed by 5 bases and J by 4 bases, leaving 20 bases between them. The DNA of the CDR3 is TGTGCCAGCAGCCCGACCCAGGGGCGGCAATCCTATGGCTACACCTTC. Encoded protein: CASSPTQGRQSYGYTF.

The V call is TRBV5-1, the J call TRBJ2-1; D might be TRBD2 (5 bases). Germline lookup yields CDR1 SGHRS and CDR2 YFSETQ. The CDR3 is 15 amino acids. V dropped 4 bases and J dropped 2 bases, with 13 bases sitting between them. CDR3 nucleotide sequence: TGCGCCAGCAGCCCGGGGTACAGAACCTACAATGAGCAGTTCTTC. It yields the protein CASSPGYRTYNEQFF.

The table lists this clone with a few counts. The DNA of the CDR3 is TGCGCCAGCAGCCAAGGGGGGAGGAGTGGAGATACGCAGTATTTT. This translates into CASSQGGRSGDTQYF. The chain couples TRBV4-3 to TRBJ2-3; perhaps TRBD2 as D (6 bases). The CDR3 extends over 15 amino acids. CDR1 LGHNA and CDR2 YSLEER come from the germline V gene. The V and J ends lost 1 base and 5 bases respectively, with 13 bases between them.

This clone has just one count. J is TRBJ1-2 and V is TRBV19; D is unclear. This CDR3 region has 12 residues. Germline V gives CDR1 LNHDA, CDR2 SQIVND (reference sequence). V dropped 6 bases and J dropped 3 bases, with 8 bases sitting between them. This chain's CDR3 is CASSTAHYGYTF. The DNA of the CDR3 is TGTGCCAGTAGCACCGCTCACTATGGCTACACCTTC.

This clone occurred once. V gene TRBV5-1 combines with J gene TRBJ2-3; possible D gene TRBD2, 6 bases. The germline V and J ends were trimmed by 0 bases and 1 base, with 9 bases remaining between them. CDR3 length: 15 amino acids. Germline V CDR1 and CDR2: SGHRS, YFSETQ. The DNA of the CDR3 is TGCGCCAGCAGCTTGGCGTGGGGGGGCACAGATACGCAGTATTTT. It is translated as CASSLAWGGTDTQYF.

The V gene is TRBV19, the J gene TRBJ2-5; no clear D. Germline assignment: CDR1 LNHDA and CDR2 SQIVND (reference sequence). The V gene lost 5 bases and the J gene lost 2 bases, with 9 bases spanning the gap. This CDR3 has 13 amino acids. CDR3 bases: TGTGCCAGTAGTGGTACCGAGCAAGAGACCCAGTACTTC. Translating gives CASSGTEQETQYF.

This clone was seen just once. J is TRBJ2-3 and V is TRBV13; D gene uncertain. The CDR3 loop spans 12 amino acids. V was pared by 1 base and J by 4 bases, with 3 bases between. Germline loops: CDR1 PRHDT, CDR2 FYEKMQ (reference sequence). DNA of the CDR3: TGTGCCAGCAGCTTAGATCCAGATACGCAGTATTTT. The encoded protein is CASSLDPDTQYF. The full variable domain, in which reference TRBV13 and TRBJ2-3 provide the parts outside the CDR3, is AAGVIQSPRHLIKEKRETATLKCYPIPRHDTVYWYQQGPGQDPQFLISFYEKMQSDKGSIPDRFSAQQFSDYHSELNMSSLELGDSALYFCASSLDPDTQYFGPGTRLTVL.

The V call is TRBV18, the J call TRBJ2-1; 8 bases are shared with TRBD1. CDR3 length: 15 amino acids. Germline CDR1 and CDR2: KGHSH and LQKENI. V was clipped by 0 bases and J by 5 bases; unmatched bases: 3. The CDR3 bases are TGTGCCAGCTCACCACCGGGACAGGATAACAATGAGCAGTTCTTC. Its translation: CASSPPGQDNNEQFF.

The chain recombines TRBV5-4 with TRBJ2-7; a weak D match, TRBD2 (6 bases). The CDR3 sequence is 13 residues long. Trimming left V 2 bases short and J 2 bases short, with 8 bases between. Germline V gives CDR1 SGHNT, CDR2 YYREEE (reference sequence). For the CDR3, the DNA is TGTGCCAGCAGCTTCAGGGAGGCCTACGAGCAGTACTTC. Its protein is CASSFREAYEQYF.

This rearrangement joins TRBV7-2 to TRBJ2-1, with 8 bases identical to TRBD2. This CDR3 region has 14 residues. Unmatched junction bases numbered 6, after V lost 7 bases and J lost 4 bases. The germline V gene has CDR1 SGHTA and CDR2 FQGNSA. The CDR3 region is CASTQLAEYNEQFF. CDR3 DNA sequence: TGTGCCAGCACCCAACTAGCGGAGTACAATGAGCAGTTCTTC.

The rearrangement joins TRBV5-5 to TRBJ1-2; tentatively, D is TRBD1 (5 bases). This CDR3 is built from 12 residues. The V and J ends lost 5 bases and 8 bases respectively, with 13 bases between them. Germline lookup yields CDR1 SGHKS and CDR2 YYEKEE (reference sequence). CDR3 bases: TGTGCCAGCAGAACCCGGGGGGAAGGCTACACCTTC. Protein sequence: CASRTRGEGYTF.

The gene calls are TRBV11-2 and TRBJ2-7; D possibly uses TRBD1 or TRBD2 (7 bases each). The CDR3 length is 16 residues. The germline CDR1 and CDR2 sequences are SGHAT and FQNNGV. V lost 5 bases, J lost 6 bases, and 23 bases lay in between. As DNA, the CDR3 is TGTGCCAGCAGCCCTCTCCCCCAGGGGGGGGGCCTCGAGCAGTACTTC. It translates to CASSPLPQGGGLEQYF. Complete variable domain (other parts from reference TRBV11-2 and TRBJ2-7): EAGVAQSPRYKIIEKRQSVAFWCNPISGHATLYWYQQILGQGPKLLIQFQNNGVVDDSQLPKDRFSAERLKGVDSTLKIQPAKLEDSAVYLCASSPLPQGGGLEQYFGPGTRLTVT.

The V call is TRBV28, the J call TRBJ2-2; D may be TRBD1 (6 bases). CDR1 and CDR2 from the germline V gene are MDHEN and SYDVKM. Trimming cost V 6 bases and J 4 bases, with 15 bases left between them. The CDR3 contains 15 residues. The CDR3 DNA is TGTGCCAGCAGGTACAGGGATCGTTTCACCGGGGAGCTGTTTTTT. Amino acids: CASRYRDRFTGELFF.

The chain employs TRBV5-4 and TRBJ1-2, with D uncertain. The CDR3 has 13 amino acids. With 5 bases removed from V and 5 bases from J, the gap between germline ends came to 13 bases. Germline-derived CDR1 and CDR2 are SGHNT and YYREEE (reference sequence). The CDR3 sequence: CASSVKPNYGYTF. The CDR3 DNA follows: TGTGCCAGCAGTGTGAAGCCGAATTATGGCTACACCTTC. Complete variable domain (other parts from reference TRBV5-4 and TRBJ1-2): ETGVTQSPTHLIKTRGQQVTLRCSSQSGHNTVSWYQQALGQGPQFIFQYYREEENGRGNFPPRFSGLQFPNYSSELNVNALELDDSALYLCASSVKPNYGYTFGSGTRLTVV.

The chain joins TRBV5-4 to TRBJ2-3; no definite D call. Germline values: CDR1 SGHNT, CDR2 YYREEE (reference sequence). The CDR3 is 14 amino acids. Trimming took 9 bases from V and 2 from J, leaving 16 bases between them. The CDR3 region is CATSDEIATDTQYF. CDR3 DNA: TGTGCCACCTCTGACGAAATCGCCACAGATACGCAGTATTTT.

The rearrangement uses TRBV11-2 and TRBJ2-5; 10 bases line up with TRBD2. Germline V lookup: CDR1 SGHAT, CDR2 FQNNGV. V trimming: 3 bases; J trimming: 3 bases; junction bases outside the gene matches: 13. This CDR3 has 18 amino acids. CDR3 in amino acids: CASSFLMRTSGDEETQYF. For the CDR3, the DNA is TGTGCCAGCAGCTTCCTAATGAGGACTAGCGGAGATGAAGAGACCCAGTACTTC.

V and J are TRBV7-3 and TRBJ2-2; maybe TRBD2 (5 bases). Germline assignment: CDR1 SGHTA and CDR2 FQGTGA. The V and J ends lost 3 bases and 7 bases respectively, with 15 bases between them. The CDR3 extends over 15 amino acids. The CDR3: CASSFSGWRIGELFF. The CDR3 region has the DNA TGTGCCAGCAGCTTTTCCGGGTGGAGGATCGGGGAGCTGTTTTTT. The variable domain in full, with the rest retrieved from reference TRBV7-3 and TRBJ2-2, is GAGVSQTPSNKVTEKGKYVELRCDPISGHTALYWYRQSLGQGPEFLIYFQGTGAADDSGLPNDRFFAVRPEGSVSTLKIQRTERGDSAVYLCASSFSGWRIGELFFGEGSRLTVL.

The chain has TRBV5-1 and TRBJ1-2; 11 nucleotides line up with TRBD1. The CDR3 has 18 amino acids. Germline values: CDR1 SGHRS, CDR2 YFSETQ. The J segment lost 2 bases and the V segment lost 4 bases, leaving 13 bases of the junction unmatched. The CDR3: CASSILGQGAAWNYGYTF. In DNA form, the CDR3 reads TGCGCCAGCAGCATCCTAGGACAGGGGGCGGCGTGGAACTATGGCTACACCTTC.

This clone was seen a handful of times. The CDR3 is CASSPRRGYEQYF. The CDR3, as DNA: TGTGCCAGCAGCCCCCGAAGGGGTTACGAGCAGTACTTC. This chain joins TRBV7-3 and TRBJ2-7, with a weak D call TRBD1 (5 bases). The CDR3 totals 13 residues. The V gene lost 5 bases and the J gene lost 4 bases, with 12 bases spanning the gap. CDR1 is SGHTA and CDR2 is FQGTGA in the germline V gene.

The chain is built from TRBV5-1 and TRBJ2-7; TRBD1 is a possible D gene (6 bases). V lost 5 bases to trimming and J lost 12 bases, with 21 bases between them. This CDR3 contains 13 residues. Germline CDR1 SGHRS, CDR2 YFSETQ. The CDR3 DNA follows: TGCGCCAGCAGACACCGGACAGAAGGGGCAGCGTACTTC. It translates to CASRHRTEGAAYF.

The chain is built from TRBV19 and TRBJ1-2; 8 bases are shared with TRBD1. Germline CDR1 and CDR2: LNHDA and SQIVND (reference sequence). The CDR3 has 15 residues. V gave up 4 bases and J gave up 7 bases; unmatched junction bases: 11. Here the CDR3 DNA reads TGTGCCAGTAGTACCACTACCGGGACAGGAGGTGGCTACACCTTC. Translation: CASSTTTGTGGGYTF.

This clone occurred once. V is TRBV30 and J is TRBJ2-1; D is uncertain. Trimming stripped 0 bases from V and 13 bases from J, with 10 bases between. CDR1 is GTSNPN, CDR2 SVGIG, per germline (reference sequence). The CDR3 length is 11 residues. The CDR3 DNA follows: TGTGCCTGGAGTGTAATAGGCACCCAGTTCTTC. Its translation is CAWSVIGTQFF.

The J gene is TRBJ2-7, the V gene TRBV27; 11 bases align to TRBD2. Unmatched junction bases numbered 9, after V lost 5 bases and J lost 6 bases. Germline V gene data show CDR1 as MNHEY and CDR2 as SMNVEV (reference sequence). The CDR3 extends over 15 amino acids. CDR3 sequence reads: CASSPLAGGRFEQYF. Written as DNA, the CDR3 is TGTGCCAGCAGTCCGTTAGCGGGGGGGCGATTCGAGCAGTACTTC.

This clone was seen a single time. This rearrangement joins TRBV5-6 to TRBJ2-7; no definite D call. Trimming removed 0 bases at V and 2 bases at J, with 9 bases between. The germline V gene has CDR1 SGHDT and CDR2 YYEEEE. The CDR3 is made up of 14 amino acids. The CDR3 spells CASSLGSKTYEQYF. The DNA for the CDR3 is TGTGCCAGCAGCTTGGGCAGTAAGACCTACGAGCAGTACTTC.

The J gene is TRBJ2-2, the V gene TRBV11-1; D is ambiguous. Deletions cut 2 bases from V and 4 bases from J, with 14 bases between. Germline values: CDR1 SGHAT, CDR2 FQDESV (reference sequence). The CDR3 runs 16 residues. CDR3 sequence (DNA): TGTGCCAGCAGCTTACGGCTAGTTGTGGGCACCGGGGAGCTGTTTTTT. It encodes CASSLRLVVGTGELFF.

J is TRBJ2-7 and V is TRBV6-1, with no clear D. Trimming shortened V by 5 bases and J by 7 bases, and 18 bases separated the two germline ends. CDR1 and CDR2 (germline): MNHNS, SASEGT. CDR3 length: 14 residues. The CDR3 DNA reads TGTGCCAGCAGTTGGACGGATATCCAACGTGAGCAGTACTTC. Encoded protein: CASSWTDIQREQYF.

CDR3 sequence: CASSLAGGGTEAFF. The CDR3 DNA sequence: TGCGCCAGCAGCTTGGCAGGGGGCGGGACTGAAGCTTTCTTT. The rearrangement joins TRBV5-1 to TRBJ1-1; TRBD1 matches 8 bases. V was clipped by 0 bases and J by 5 bases; unmatched bases: 3. This CDR3 contains 14 residues. Germline V lookup: CDR1 SGHRS, CDR2 YFSETQ.

The chain employs TRBV7-9 and TRBJ2-5; no clear D gene. The CDR3 extends over 13 amino acids. Germline CDR1 reads SEHNR; CDR2 reads FQNEAQ (reference sequence). V lost 0 bases and J lost 5, with 7 bases in between. CDR3 amino acids: CASSLALGETQYF. In DNA form, the CDR3 reads TGTGCCAGCAGCTTAGCCCTAGGGGAGACCCAGTACTTC.

The chain couples TRBV4-1 to TRBJ2-3; 7 bases agree with TRBD2. The junction had 2 bases not matched to a gene; V was cut back by 1 base and J by 1 base. Germline CDR1 and CDR2: MGHRA and YSYEKL. The CDR3 length is 15 residues. CDR3 sequence (DNA): TGCGCCAGCAGCCAAGTCCTAGCGGGCACAGATACGCAGTATTTT. The encoded protein is CASSQVLAGTDTQYF.